These 22 T cell receptor beta chains came from one sample sequenced in a study of cytomegalovirus exposure and HLA in healthy donors. The PCR contained 60 Vbeta and 13 Jbeta primers. The repertoire was sequenced with immunoSEQ multiplex PCR; TCRdb's copy has only in-frame clones and lacks some. The table shows approximately 190,000 clones, with roughly 13% occurring only once. Sequencing was done on a sample of PBMCs. These receptors originate from a man aged 50 or older in good health and CMV-seropositive.

The chain uses TRBV4-3 and TRBJ1-5; tentatively, D is TRBD1 (5 bases). CDR3 length: 14 residues. Between the trimmed V and J ends, which lost 0 bases and 5 bases, there was a span of 8 bases. Germline values: CDR1 LGHNA, CDR2 YSLEER. This CDR3 is CASSQEARDQPQHF. The DNA of the CDR3 is TGCGCCAGCAGCCAAGAGGCCAGGGATCAGCCCCAGCATTTT.

This clone was observed a handful of times. This chain joins TRBV4-3 and TRBJ2-5; 8 bases are a match to TRBD1. Germline CDR1 LGHNA, CDR2 YSLEER. V was pared by 4 bases and J by 5 bases, with 6 bases of the junction left unmatched. This CDR3 spans 14 amino acids. The CDR3: CASSLGRGQETQYF. The DNA for the CDR3 is TGCGCCAGCAGCCTGGGCAGGGGGCAGGAGACCCAGTACTTC.

The V call is TRBV11-3, the J call TRBJ2-7, with 9 nucleotides matching TRBD1. Germline CDR1 is SGHNT and CDR2 is YENEEA. CDR3 length: 16 residues. Trimming took 4 bases from V and 3 from J; bases not matched to a gene: 10. DNA for the CDR3: TGTGCCAGCAGCTCCCAACCGGGACAGGGATTCTACGAGCAGTACTTC. Residues: CASSSQPGQGFYEQYF.

This clone was detected a few times. The rearrangement uses TRBV2 and TRBJ2-5; a weak D match, TRBD2 (7 bases). Germline lookup yields CDR1 SNHLY and CDR2 FYNNEI. V was shortened by 5 bases and J by 1 base, with 14 bases between the two germline ends. This CDR3 comprises 15 residues. The CDR3 DNA reads TGTGCCAGCAGTAAGCAGGGGACTATCCAAGAGACCCAGTACTTC. Translating gives CASSKQGTIQETQYF. The full variable domain, with the rest looked up from reference TRBV2 and TRBJ2-5, is EPEVTQTPSHQVTQMGQEVILRCVPISNHLYFYWYRQILGQKVEFLVSFYNNEISEKSEIFDDQFSVERPDGSNFTLKIRSTKLEDSAMYFCASSKQGTIQETQYFGPGTRLLVL.

The V gene is TRBV19, the J gene TRBJ1-1; D is ambiguous. Germline assignment: CDR1 LNHDA and CDR2 SQIVND (reference sequence). V shed 6 bases and J shed 3 bases, with 11 bases lying between them. The CDR3 contains 13 residues. The CDR3 nucleotides read TGTGCCAGTAGCGGGGTGAAGGACACTGAAGCTTTCTTT. This encodes CASSGVKDTEAFF. Based on the CDR3 plus reference TRBV19 and TRBJ1-1, the full variable domain is DGGITQSPKYLFRKEGQNVTLSCEQNLNHDAMYWYRQDPGQGLRLIYYSQIVNDFQKGDIAEGYSVSREKKESFPLTVTSAQKNPTAFYLCASSGVKDTEAFFGQGTRLTVV.

For the CDR3, the DNA is TGTGCCAGTAGGATGGACAGGGGAAATGAAAAACTGTTTTTT. Its protein product is CASRMDRGNEKLFF. J is TRBJ1-4 and V is TRBV19, with 9 bases identical to TRBD1. Per the germline V gene, CDR1 is LNHDA and CDR2 is SQIVND (reference sequence). V dropped 6 bases and J dropped 5; count of bases not matched to a gene: 4. The CDR3 has 14 amino acids.

The rearrangement links TRBV11-3 to TRBJ2-4, with D maybe TRBD1 (5 bases). The CDR3 is 15 amino acids. With 2 bases removed from V and 8 bases from J, the gap between germline ends came to 16 bases. Germline CDR1 is SGHNT and CDR2 is YENEEA. CDR3 protein: CASSLTVIEGDIQYF. CDR3 DNA sequence: TGTGCCAGCAGCTTAACTGTTATAGAAGGGGACATTCAGTACTTC.

The chain combines TRBV7-7 with TRBJ2-3; 15 bases agree with TRBD2. This CDR3 comprises 14 residues. The germline gives CDR1 SSHAT, CDR2 FNYEAQ (reference sequence). The V and J ends lost 5 bases and 8 bases, in that order; junction bases with no gene match: 2. The CDR3 sequence: CASSPGLAGGTQYF. The CDR3 coding sequence is TGTGCCAGCAGCCCGGGACTAGCGGGGGGTACGCAGTATTTT.

This clone was counted a few times. This sequence joins TRBV7-2 and TRBJ1-2; D is uncertain. Trimming stripped 4 bases from V and 1 base from J, with 10 bases between. Per the germline V gene, CDR1 is SGHTA and CDR2 is FQGNSA. The CDR3 sequence is 14 residues long. The CDR3 DNA reads as TGTGCCAGCAGCTCCGGAGCCGGTAACTATGGCTACACCTTC. This gives the protein CASSSGAGNYGYTF.

CDR3: CASSLGHPSTNNEQFF. CDR3 bases: TGTGCCAGCAGCTTGGGGCACCCTAGCACAAACAATGAGCAGTTCTTC. The rearrangement links TRBV5-4 to TRBJ2-1; a possible D gene is TRBD2 (5 bases). CDR3 length equals 16 residues. CDR1 is SGHNT, CDR2 YYREEE, per germline (reference sequence). V was pared by 0 bases and J by 5 bases, with 15 bases between.

This clone appeared a few times. This chain links TRBV18 with TRBJ2-5, with a possible D match to TRBD1 (6 bases). The CDR3 consists of 15 residues. V was clipped by 1 base and J by 1 base, with 10 bases between them. Germline CDR1 and CDR2: KGHSH and LQKENI. The CDR3 region is CASSPRDISQETQYF. The CDR3 DNA reads TGTGCCAGCTCACCACGGGACATAAGCCAAGAGACCCAGTACTTC.

The genes are TRBV4-3 and TRBJ2-7; tentatively, D is TRBD1 (5 bases). This CDR3 has 13 amino acids. Germline loops: CDR1 LGHNA, CDR2 YSLEER. With 0 bases removed from V and 3 bases from J, the gap between germline ends came to 6 bases. CDR3 sequence reads: CASSQDQGYEQYF. Written as DNA, the CDR3 is TGCGCCAGCAGCCAAGATCAGGGCTACGAGCAGTACTTC.

This sequence joins TRBV14 and TRBJ2-2, with TRBD1 matching over 11 bases. V lost 1 base, J lost 4 bases, and 2 bases stayed unmatched. The CDR3 sequence is 16 residues long. The germline CDR1 and CDR2 sequences are SGHDN and FVKESK. The CDR3 region has the DNA TGTGCCAGCAGCCAAGTCGGGACAGGGGGCACCGGGGAGCTGTTTTTT. It specifies CASSQVGTGGTGELFF.

This chain uses TRBV2 with TRBJ2-3, with 7 positions matching TRBD2. Germline CDR1 is SNHLY and CDR2 is FYNNEI. The CDR3 sequence is 17 residues long. Trimming removed 3 bases from V and 1 base from J; junction bases left unmatched: 10. The CDR3 sequence: CASSEYAAGRRTDTQYF. CDR3 DNA sequence: TGTGCCAGCAGTGAGTATGCAGCGGGGAGACGCACAGATACGCAGTATTTT.

This clone was observed a single time. This chain uses TRBV10-2 with TRBJ2-1; 7 positions agree with TRBD2. This CDR3 region has 16 residues. From germline, CDR1 is WSHSY and CDR2 SAAADI. V trimming: 1 base; J trimming: 0 bases; junction bases outside the gene matches: 3. For the CDR3, the DNA is TGCGCCAGCAGTGAGTGGGGCGGGGGCTCCTACAATGAGCAGTTCTTC. Its protein product is CASSEWGGGSYNEQFF.

With respect to this clone: At the DNA level, this CDR3 is encoded by other sequences in the same sample as well. The genes are TRBV7-2 and TRBJ2-5; 16 bases are shared with TRBD2. This CDR3 contains 16 residues. The V segment lost 4 bases and the J segment 2 bases; nucleotides outside the gene matches: 1. Germline V gene sequence: CDR1 SGHTA, CDR2 FQGNSA. CDR3 DNA: TGTGCCAGCAGCTCGGGACTAGCGGGGGGGCAAGAGACCCAGTACTTC. This codes for CASSSGLAGGQETQYF.

This clone was seen a handful of times. The chain recombines TRBV5-1 with TRBJ1-4; the D gene is possibly TRBD1 (5 bases). The germline gives CDR1 SGHRS, CDR2 YFSETQ. Trimming took off 5 bases at V and 8 bases at J, with 13 bases between the two ends. This CDR3 is built from 13 residues. CDR3 loop: CASRSDSVEKLFF. CDR3 DNA sequence: TGCGCCAGCAGATCCGACAGTGTGGAAAAACTGTTTTTT.

This clone was picked up a small number of times. CDR3 sequence: CASSQDLGYGELFF. In DNA, the CDR3 is TGTGCCAGCAGCCAAGATCTAGGATATGGGGAGCTGTTTTTT. The chain couples TRBV14 to TRBJ2-2; D not resolved. The CDR3 loop spans 14 amino acids. V was shortened by 0 bases and J by 8 bases, with 10 bases between the two germline ends. Germline CDR1 is SGHDN and CDR2 is FVKESK.

This chain uses TRBV20-1 with TRBJ2-3; TRBD2 might be the D (6 bases). This CDR3 is 11 amino acids long. Germline assignment: CDR1 DFQATT and CDR2 SNEGSKA (reference sequence). Trimming removed 1 base at V and 10 bases at J, with 9 bases between. CDR3 sequence (DNA): TGCAGTGCTAGAGTGGGGGACTCGCAGTATTTT. Its protein is CSARVGDSQYF.

This clone has only a few counts. The chain links TRBV6-5 to TRBJ1-2; D perhaps matches TRBD1 (5 bases). This CDR3 spans 12 amino acids. V was cut by 7 bases and J by 3 bases, with 9 bases left in between. Looked up from germline, CDR1 is MNHEY and CDR2 is SVGAGI. The CDR3 loop is CASTDTHYGYTF. Here the CDR3 DNA reads TGTGCCAGCACGGACACCCACTATGGCTACACCTTC.

This clone was observed a handful of times. The chain joins TRBV2 to TRBJ2-2, with 7 bases identical to TRBD1. CDR3 length: 14 residues. The J segment lost 1 base and the V segment lost 8 bases, leaving 4 bases of the junction unmatched. Germline values: CDR1 SNHLY, CDR2 FYNNEI. The CDR3 sequence is CASRTGENTGELFF. CDR3 nucleotide sequence: TGTGCCAGCCGTACAGGGGAGAACACCGGGGAGCTGTTTTTT.

This clone was observed a few times. The chain joins TRBV13 to TRBJ2-5; D may be TRBD2 (6 bases). CDR1 is PRHDT and CDR2 is FYEKMQ in the germline V gene (reference sequence). This CDR3 is built from 13 residues. Trimming left V 5 bases short and J 5 bases short, with 12 bases between. CDR3 loop: CASSEEGWETQYF. The CDR3 DNA sequence: TGTGCCAGCAGCGAGGAGGGGTGGGAGACCCAGTACTTC.